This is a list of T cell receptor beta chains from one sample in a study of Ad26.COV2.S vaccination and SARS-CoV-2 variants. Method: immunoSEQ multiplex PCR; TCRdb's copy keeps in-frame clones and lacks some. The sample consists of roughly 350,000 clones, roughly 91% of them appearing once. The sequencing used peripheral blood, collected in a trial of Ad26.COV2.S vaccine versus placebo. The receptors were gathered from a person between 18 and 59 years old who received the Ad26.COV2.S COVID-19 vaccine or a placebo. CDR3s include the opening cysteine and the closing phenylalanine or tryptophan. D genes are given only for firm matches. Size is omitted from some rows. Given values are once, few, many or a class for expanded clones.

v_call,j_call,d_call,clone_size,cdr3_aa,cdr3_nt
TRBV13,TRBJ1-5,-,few,CASSYSNQPQHF,TGTGCCAGCAGCTATAGCAATCAGCCCCAGCATTTT
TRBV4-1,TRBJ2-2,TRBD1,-,CASSQDKGQGFTGELFF,TGCGCCAGCAGCCAAGATAAAGGACAGGGTTTCACCGGGGAGCTGTTTTTT
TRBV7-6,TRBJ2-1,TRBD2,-,CASSPTAGGQDEQFF,TGTGCCAGCAGCCCGACAGCGGGGGGGCAGGATGAGCAGTTCTTC
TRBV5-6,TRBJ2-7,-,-,CASSLEQYPYEQYF,TGTGCCAGCAGCTTGGAACAGTATCCCTACGAGCAGTACTTC
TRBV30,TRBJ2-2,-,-,CAWLRDGNTGELFF,TGTGCCTGGCTCCGGGACGGTAACACCGGGGAGCTGTTTTTT
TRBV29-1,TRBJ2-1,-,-,CSVGEPHGYEQFF,TGCAGCGTTGGGGAGCCCCACGGATACGAGCAGTTCTTC
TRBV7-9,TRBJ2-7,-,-,CASSIDTSYEQYF,TGTGCCAGCAGCATCGACACCTCTTACGAGCAGTACTTC
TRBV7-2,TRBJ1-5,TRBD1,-,CASRQQGALNQPQHF,TGTGCCAGCAGACAACAGGGGGCCCTCAATCAGCCCCAGCATTTT
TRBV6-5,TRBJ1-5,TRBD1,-,CASSGTGVNF,TGTGCCAGCAGCGGGACAGGGGTAAATTTT
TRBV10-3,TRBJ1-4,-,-,CAISDWGADEKLFF,TGTGCCATCAGTGACTGGGGGGCAGATGAAAAACTGTTTTTT
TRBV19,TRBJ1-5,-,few,CASRLQANLVNSNQPQHF,TGTGCCAGTAGACTACAGGCCAATCTGGTTAATAGCAATCAGCCCCAGCATTTT
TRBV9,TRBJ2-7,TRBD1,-,CASSLQGGAYEQYF,TGTGCCAGCAGCTTACAGGGGGGAGCCTACGAGCAGTACTTC
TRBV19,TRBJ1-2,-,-,CASSIVSGPNYGYTF,TGTGCCAGTAGTATAGTTTCAGGACCCAACTATGGCTACACCTTC
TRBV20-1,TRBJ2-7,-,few,CSAIYSYEQYF,TGCAGTGCTATATACTCCTACGAGCAGTACTTC
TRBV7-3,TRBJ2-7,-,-,CASSSRGSRVPSYEQYF,TGTGCCAGCAGCTCGAGAGGTAGTAGAGTTCCGTCCTACGAGCAGTACTTC
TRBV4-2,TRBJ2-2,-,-,CASSQGQGANTGELFF,TGTGCCAGCAGCCAAGGGCAGGGTGCGAACACCGGGGAGCTGTTTTTT
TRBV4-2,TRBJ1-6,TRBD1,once,CASSQHGTGASPLHF,TGTGCCAGCAGCCAACACGGGACAGGTGCCTCACCCCTCCACTTT
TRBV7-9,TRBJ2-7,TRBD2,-,CASSTTSGGAYEQYF,TGTGCCAGCAGCACCACTAGCGGGGGGGCTTACGAGCAGTACTTC
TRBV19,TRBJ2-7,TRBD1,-,CASSDRPGQTYEQYF,TGTGCCAGTAGCGACCGACCGGGACAGACCTACGAGCAGTACTTC
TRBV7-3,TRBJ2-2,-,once,CASSLRGTPNTGELFF,TGTGCCAGCAGCTTAAGAGGGACACCGAACACCGGGGAGCTGTTTTTT
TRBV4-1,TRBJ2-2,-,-,CASSPPARANTGELFF,TGCGCCAGCAGCCCTCCAGCCAGGGCAAACACCGGGGAGCTGTTTTTT
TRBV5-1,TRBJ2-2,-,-,CASSLGGTGELFF,TGCGCCAGCAGCTTAGGGGGCACCGGGGAGCTGTTTTTT
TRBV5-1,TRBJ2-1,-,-,CASSLAVVSSYNEQFF,TGCGCCAGCAGCTTGGCCGTGGTAAGCTCCTACAATGAGCAGTTCTTC
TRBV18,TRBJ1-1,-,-,CASSSHGGANTEAFF,TGTGCCAGCTCATCTCATGGGGGAGCGAACACTGAAGCTTTCTTT
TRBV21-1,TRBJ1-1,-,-,CASSKGAGNTEAFF,TGTGCCAGCAGCAAAGGGGCGGGGAACACTGAAGCTTTCTTT
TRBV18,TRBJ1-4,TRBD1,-,CASSGQSDEKLFF,TGTGCCAGCTCGGGACAGTCCGATGAAAAACTGTTTTTT
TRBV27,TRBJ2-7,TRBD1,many,CASTPGQGTYEQYF,TGTGCCAGCACCCCGGGACAGGGGACTTACGAGCAGTACTTC
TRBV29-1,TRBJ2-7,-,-,CSVDGGASGNEQYF,TGCAGCGTTGATGGAGGGGCCTCTGGAAACGAGCAGTACTTC
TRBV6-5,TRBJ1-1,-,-,CASSYGGQRTEAFF,TGTGCCAGCAGTTACGGGGGGCAGAGGACTGAAGCTTTCTTT
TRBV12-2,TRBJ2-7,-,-,CASRFKVGAYYEQYF,TGTGCAAGTCGCTTTAAGGTGGGGGCTTACTACGAGCAGTACTTC
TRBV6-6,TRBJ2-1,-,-,CASSSGTAYSYNEQFF,TGTGCCAGCAGTTCGGGGACTGCATACTCCTACAATGAGCAGTTCTTC
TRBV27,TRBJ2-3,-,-,CASSFGLGDTQYF,TGTGCCAGCAGTTTCGGACTCGGAGATACGCAGTATTTT
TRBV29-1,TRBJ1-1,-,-,CSVEDLPNTEAFF,TGCAGCGTTGAAGACCTTCCTAACACTGAAGCTTTCTTT
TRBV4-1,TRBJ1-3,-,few,CASSQVPKSLGNTIYF,TGCGCCAGCAGCCAAGTGCCGAAGAGCCTTGGAAACACCATATATTTT
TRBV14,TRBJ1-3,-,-,CASSQVDIFLGNTIYF,TGTGCCAGCAGCCAGGTGGACATCTTTCTCGGAAACACCATATATTTT
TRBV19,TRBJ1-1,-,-,CASSTGEVTEAFF,TGTGCCAGTAGTACAGGGGAGGTCACTGAAGCTTTCTTT
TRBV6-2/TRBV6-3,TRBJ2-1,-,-,CASSYMVWEQFF,TGTGCCAGCAGTTATATGGTGTGGGAGCAGTTCTTC
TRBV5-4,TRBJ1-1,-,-,CASSPGSSEAFF,TGTGCCAGCAGCCCGGGCTCGTCTGAAGCTTTCTTT
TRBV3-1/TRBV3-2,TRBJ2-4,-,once,CASSHDLAKNIQYF,TGTGCCAGCAGCCATGACCTAGCCAAAAACATTCAGTACTTC
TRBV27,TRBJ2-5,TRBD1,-,CASKNLQGAGETQYF,TGTGCCAGCAAAAATCTTCAGGGGGCCGGAGAGACCCAGTACTTC
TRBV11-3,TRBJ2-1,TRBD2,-,CASSWTSGGRHEQFF,TGTGCCAGCAGCTGGACTAGCGGGGGGCGGCATGAGCAGTTCTTC
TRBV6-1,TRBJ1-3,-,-,CASSEIPGNTIYF,TGTGCCAGCAGTGAAATTCCGGGAAACACCATATATTTT
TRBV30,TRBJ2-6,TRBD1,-,CALGQGWAGANVLTF,TGTGCCTTGGGACAGGGGTGGGCTGGGGCCAACGTCCTGACTTTC